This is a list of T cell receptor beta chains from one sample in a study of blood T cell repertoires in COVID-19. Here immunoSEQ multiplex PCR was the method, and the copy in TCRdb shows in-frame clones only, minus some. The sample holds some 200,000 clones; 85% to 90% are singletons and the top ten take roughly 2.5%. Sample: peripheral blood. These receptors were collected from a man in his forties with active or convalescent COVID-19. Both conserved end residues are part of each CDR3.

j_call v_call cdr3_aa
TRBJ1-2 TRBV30 CAWGRGYGYTF
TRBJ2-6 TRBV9 CASSIVGANVLTF
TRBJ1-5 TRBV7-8 CASSSQGFPVNQPQHF
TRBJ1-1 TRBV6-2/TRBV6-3 CASSYKPGTLNTEAFF
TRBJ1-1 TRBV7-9 CADRDMNTEAFF
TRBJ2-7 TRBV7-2 CASSKDTSYEQYF
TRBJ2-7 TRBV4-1 CASSLRDKSYEQYF
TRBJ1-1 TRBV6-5 CASSRQPTQLKAFF
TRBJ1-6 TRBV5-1 CASSPDNSPLHF
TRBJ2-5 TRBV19 CASSRQGAEGTQYF
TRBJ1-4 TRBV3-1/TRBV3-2 CASSSTGVGEKLFF
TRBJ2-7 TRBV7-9 CASSSSSGGAFEQYF
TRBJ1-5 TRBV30 CAWSTGTGSNQPQHF
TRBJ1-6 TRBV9 CASSVSQEAYSPLHF
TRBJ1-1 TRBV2 CASSPLTGKAEAFF
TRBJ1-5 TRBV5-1 CASTGGQPQHF
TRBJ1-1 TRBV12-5 CASGLEDRSMNTEAFF
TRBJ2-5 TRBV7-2 CASSFSNQETQYF
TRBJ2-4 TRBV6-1 CASSESYGGAKNIQYF
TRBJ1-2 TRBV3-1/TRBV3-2 CASSQGTAYGYTF
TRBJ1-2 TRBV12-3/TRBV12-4 CASSPGGHRGATF
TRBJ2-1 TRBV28 CASRGLYNEQFF
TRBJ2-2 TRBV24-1 CATSDQEAGIGELFF
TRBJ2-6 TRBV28 CASSPQSSSGANVLTF
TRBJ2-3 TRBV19 CASSAGTSGGGYTQYF
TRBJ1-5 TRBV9 CASSSTGQPQHF
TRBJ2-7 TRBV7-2 CASSLVGGLANEQYF
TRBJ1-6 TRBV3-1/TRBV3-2 CATKPGQGSPLHF
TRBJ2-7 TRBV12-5 CASGLGGGGTYEQYF
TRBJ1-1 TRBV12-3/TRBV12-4 CASTWGGFTEAFF
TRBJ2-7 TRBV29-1 CSVETAYEQYF
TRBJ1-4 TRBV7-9 CASSISRGANEKLFF
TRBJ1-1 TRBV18 CASSPNTGGTEAFF
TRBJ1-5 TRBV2 CASIGRAGDSNQPQHF
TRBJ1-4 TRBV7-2 CASSLGRGLEKLFF
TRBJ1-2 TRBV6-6 CASSYSRAANYGYTF
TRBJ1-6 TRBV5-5 CASSFGTDLSPLHF
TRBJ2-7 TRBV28 CASKEGNPYEQYF
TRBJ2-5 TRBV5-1 CASSLGQSQETQYF
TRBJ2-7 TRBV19 CASSIRQGFIYEQYF
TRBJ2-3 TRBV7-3 CASSSPASGDTQYF
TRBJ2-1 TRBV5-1 CASSPASRGHEQFF
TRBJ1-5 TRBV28 CASSLQQGARGNQPQHF
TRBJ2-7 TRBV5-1 CASSVGQGVDEQYF
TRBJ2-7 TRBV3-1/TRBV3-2 CASSPTGRTTYEQYF
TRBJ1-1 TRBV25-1 CASSALSGAFF
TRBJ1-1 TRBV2 CASSAFRTGTEAFF
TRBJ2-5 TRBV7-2 CASSLAVPGQETQYF
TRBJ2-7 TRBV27 CASRVAGGPEEQYF
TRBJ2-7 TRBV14 CASSQRTGFGIYEQYF
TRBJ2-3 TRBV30 CAWSLGLAGTDTQYF
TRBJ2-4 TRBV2 CASTGTSGVQYF
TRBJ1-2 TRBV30 CAWRGADSRAYGYTF
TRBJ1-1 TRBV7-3 CASSLGRGLNTEAFF
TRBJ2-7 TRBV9 CASSVAGEASYEQYF
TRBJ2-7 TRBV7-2 CASSLTQGSYEQYF
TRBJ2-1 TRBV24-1 CVTSATTGRQGDEQFF
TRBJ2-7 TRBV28 CASSNFYEQYF
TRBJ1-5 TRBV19 CATREGFSNQPQHF
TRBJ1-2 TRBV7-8 CASSQGQSSYTF